This entry is about one T cell receptor (beta chain). These data originate in a study of cytomegalovirus exposure and HLA in healthy donors. J lost 6 bases, V lost 0 bases, and 4 bases had no gene match. This CDR3 comprises 15 residues. Germline V gene data show CDR1 as ENHRY and CDR2 as SYGVKD. The PCR was carried out with 60 Vbeta primers and 13 Jbeta primers. Data came from immunoSEQ multiplex PCR; TCRdb stores just in-frame clones and leaves some out. The sample includes roughly 36,000 clones, less than 85% seen only once; the top ten take 6%. The V call is TRBV10-3, the J call TRBJ2-3, with TRBD2 identical over 9 bases. This receptor was obtained from a male donor in good health and CMV-seronegative. Sample: PBMCs. As DNA, the CDR3 is TGTGCCATCAGTGAGTCGAATGGACTAGCGGATACGCAGTATTTT. Amino acids: CAISESNGLADTQYF.